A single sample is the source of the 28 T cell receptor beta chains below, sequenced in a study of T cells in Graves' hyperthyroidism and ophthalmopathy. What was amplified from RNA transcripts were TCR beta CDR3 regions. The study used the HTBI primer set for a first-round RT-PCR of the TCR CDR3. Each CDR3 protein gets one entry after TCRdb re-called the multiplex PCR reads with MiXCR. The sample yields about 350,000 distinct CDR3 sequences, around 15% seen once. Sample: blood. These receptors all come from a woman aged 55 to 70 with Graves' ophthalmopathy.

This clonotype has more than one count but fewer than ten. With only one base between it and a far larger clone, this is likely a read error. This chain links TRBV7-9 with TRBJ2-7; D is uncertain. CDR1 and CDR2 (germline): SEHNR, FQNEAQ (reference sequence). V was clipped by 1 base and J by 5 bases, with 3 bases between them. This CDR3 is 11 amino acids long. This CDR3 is CASSLEDEQYF. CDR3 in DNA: TGTGCCAGCAGCTTAGAGGACGAGCAGTACTTC.

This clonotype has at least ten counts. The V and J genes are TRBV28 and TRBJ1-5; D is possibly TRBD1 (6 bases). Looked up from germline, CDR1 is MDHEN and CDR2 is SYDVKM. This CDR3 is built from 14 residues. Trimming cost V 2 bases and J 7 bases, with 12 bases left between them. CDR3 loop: CASSLPRGFQPQHF. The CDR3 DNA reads TGTGCCAGCAGTTTACCCAGGGGATTCCAGCCCCAGCATTTT.

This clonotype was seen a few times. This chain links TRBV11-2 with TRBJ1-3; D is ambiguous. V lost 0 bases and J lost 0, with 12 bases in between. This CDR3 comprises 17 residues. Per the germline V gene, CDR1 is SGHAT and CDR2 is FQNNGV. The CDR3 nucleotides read TGTGCCAGCAGCTTAGATCTCCCCAGGAGCTCTGGAAACACCATATATTTT. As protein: CASSLDLPRSSGNTIYF.

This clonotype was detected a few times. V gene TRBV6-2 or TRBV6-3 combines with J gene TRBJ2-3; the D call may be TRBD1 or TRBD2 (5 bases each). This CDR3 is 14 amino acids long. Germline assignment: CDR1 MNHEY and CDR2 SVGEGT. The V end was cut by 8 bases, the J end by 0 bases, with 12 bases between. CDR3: CASVGRPSTDTQYF. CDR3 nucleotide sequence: TGTGCCAGCGTGGGACGACCAAGCACAGATACGCAGTATTTT.

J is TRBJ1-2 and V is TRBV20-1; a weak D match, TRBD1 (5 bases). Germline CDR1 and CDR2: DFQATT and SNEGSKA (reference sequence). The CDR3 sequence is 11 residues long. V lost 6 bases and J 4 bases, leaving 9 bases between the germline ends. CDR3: CSASRVYGYTF. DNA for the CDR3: TGCAGTGCCAGCAGGGTCTATGGCTACACCTTC.

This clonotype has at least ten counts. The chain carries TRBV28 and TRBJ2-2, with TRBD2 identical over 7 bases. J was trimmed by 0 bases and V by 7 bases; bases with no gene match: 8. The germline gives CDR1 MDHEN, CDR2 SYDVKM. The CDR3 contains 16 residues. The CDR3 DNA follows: TGTGCCAGCAAGTCCAGCGGGAACGCGAACACCGGGGAGCTGTTTTTT. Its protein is CASKSSGNANTGELFF.

The CDR3 nucleotides read TGTGCCAGCAGTCCCACTAGGGGGGTTCGTGTCGATGAGCAGTTCTTC. Amino acids: CASSPTRGVRVDEQFF. The V gene is TRBV27, the J gene TRBJ2-1, with D perhaps matching TRBD1 or TRBD2 (6 bases each). The V end lost 5 bases, the J end lost 8 bases, and 22 bases lay between the germline ends. Germline V gene sequence: CDR1 MNHEY, CDR2 SMNVEV (reference sequence). The CDR3 consists of 16 residues.

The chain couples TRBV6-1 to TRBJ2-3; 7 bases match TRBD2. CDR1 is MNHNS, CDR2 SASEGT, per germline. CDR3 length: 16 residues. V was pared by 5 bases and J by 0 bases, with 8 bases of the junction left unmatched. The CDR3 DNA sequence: TGTGCCAGCAGTTCCTCCTGGGGGGGTAGCACAGATACGCAGTATTTT. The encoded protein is CASSSSWGGSTDTQYF.

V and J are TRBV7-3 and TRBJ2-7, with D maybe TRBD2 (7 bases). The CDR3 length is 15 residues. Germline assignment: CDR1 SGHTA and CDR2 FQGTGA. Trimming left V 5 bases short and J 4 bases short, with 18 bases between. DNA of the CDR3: TGTGCCAGCAGCCTCGGGGGGCAGGGACCGTACGAGCAGTACTTC. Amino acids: CASSLGGQGPYEQYF.

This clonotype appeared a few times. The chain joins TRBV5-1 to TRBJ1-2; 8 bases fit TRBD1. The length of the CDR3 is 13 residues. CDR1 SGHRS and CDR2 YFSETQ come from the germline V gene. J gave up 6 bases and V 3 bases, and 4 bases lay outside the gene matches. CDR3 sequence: CASSWDRMNGYTF. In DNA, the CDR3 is TGCGCCAGCAGCTGGGACAGGATGAATGGCTACACCTTC. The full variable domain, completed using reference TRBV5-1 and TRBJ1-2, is KAGVTQTPRYLIKTRGQQVTLSCSPISGHRSVSWYQQTPGQGLQFLFEYFSETQRNKGNFPGRFSGRQFSNSRSEMNVSTLELGDSALYLCASSWDRMNGYTFGSGTRLTVV.

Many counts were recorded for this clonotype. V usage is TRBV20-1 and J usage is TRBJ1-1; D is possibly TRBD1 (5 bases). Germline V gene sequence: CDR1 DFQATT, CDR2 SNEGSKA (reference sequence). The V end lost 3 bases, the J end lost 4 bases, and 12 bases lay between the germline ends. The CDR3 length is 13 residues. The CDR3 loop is CSASRALSTEAFF. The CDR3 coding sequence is TGCAGTGCTAGCAGGGCTCTGAGCACTGAAGCTTTCTTT.

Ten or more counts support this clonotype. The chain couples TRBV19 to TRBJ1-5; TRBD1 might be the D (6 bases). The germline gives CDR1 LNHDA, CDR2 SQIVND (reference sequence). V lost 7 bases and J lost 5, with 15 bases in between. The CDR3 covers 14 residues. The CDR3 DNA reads TGTGCCAGTACCATAGGGGGGTCGGATCAGCCCCAGCATTTT. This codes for CASTIGGSDQPQHF.

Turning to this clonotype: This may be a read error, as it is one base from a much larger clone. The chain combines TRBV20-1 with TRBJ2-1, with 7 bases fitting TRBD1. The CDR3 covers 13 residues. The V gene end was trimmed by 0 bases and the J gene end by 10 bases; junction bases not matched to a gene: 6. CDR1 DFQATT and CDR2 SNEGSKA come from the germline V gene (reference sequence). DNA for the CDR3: TGCAGTGCTAGAGACACACAGGGGCGCGAGCAGTTCTTC. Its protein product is CSARDTQGREQFF.

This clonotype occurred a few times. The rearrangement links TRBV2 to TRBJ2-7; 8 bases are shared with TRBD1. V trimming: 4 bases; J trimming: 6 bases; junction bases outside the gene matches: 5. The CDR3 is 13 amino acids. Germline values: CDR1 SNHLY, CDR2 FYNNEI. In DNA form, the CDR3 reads TGTGCCAGCAGTGCTCAACAGGGGGTCGAGCAGTACTTC. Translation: CASSAQQGVEQYF.

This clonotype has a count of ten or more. Written as DNA, the CDR3 is TGTGCCAGCGAGGGATCGAACTATGGCTACACCTTC. This sequence encodes CASEGSNYGYTF. This chain links TRBV2 with TRBJ1-2, with no clear D. Trimming stripped 8 bases from V and 2 bases from J, with 9 bases between. This CDR3 is built from 12 residues. The germline CDR1 and CDR2 sequences are SNHLY and FYNNEI.

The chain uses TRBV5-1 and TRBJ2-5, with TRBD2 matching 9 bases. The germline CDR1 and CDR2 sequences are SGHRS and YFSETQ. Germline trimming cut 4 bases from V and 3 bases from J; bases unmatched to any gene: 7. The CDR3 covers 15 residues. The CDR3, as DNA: TGCGCCAGCAGCATCTTAGCGGGAGTGGAAGAGACCCAGTACTTC. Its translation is CASSILAGVEETQYF.

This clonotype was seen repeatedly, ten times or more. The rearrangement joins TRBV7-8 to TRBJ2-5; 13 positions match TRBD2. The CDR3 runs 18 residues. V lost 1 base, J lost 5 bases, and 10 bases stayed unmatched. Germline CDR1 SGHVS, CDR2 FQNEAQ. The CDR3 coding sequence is TGTGCCAGCAGCTTAGTAGCTGGGACTAGCGGGACTAGGGAGACCCAGTACTTC. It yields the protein CASSLVAGTSGTRETQYF.

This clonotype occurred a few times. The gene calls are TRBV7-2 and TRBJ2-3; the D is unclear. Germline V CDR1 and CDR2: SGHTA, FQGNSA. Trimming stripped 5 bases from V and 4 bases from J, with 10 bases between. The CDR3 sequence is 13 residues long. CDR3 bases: TGTGCCAGCAGCCGACTTGGGGCAGATACGCAGTATTTT. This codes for CASSRLGADTQYF.

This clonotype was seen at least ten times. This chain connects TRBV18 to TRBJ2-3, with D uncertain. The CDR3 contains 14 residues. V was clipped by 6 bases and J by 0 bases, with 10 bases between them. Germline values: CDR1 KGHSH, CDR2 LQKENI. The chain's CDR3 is CASSPDLSTDTQYF. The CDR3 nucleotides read TGTGCCAGCTCTCCGGACCTTAGCACAGATACGCAGTATTTT. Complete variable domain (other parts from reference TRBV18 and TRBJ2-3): NAGVMQNPRHLVRRRGQEARLRCSPMKGHSHVYWYRQLPEEGLKFMVYLQKENIIDESGMPKERFSAEFPKEGPSILRIQQVVRGDSAAYFCASSPDLSTDTQYFGPGTRLTVL.

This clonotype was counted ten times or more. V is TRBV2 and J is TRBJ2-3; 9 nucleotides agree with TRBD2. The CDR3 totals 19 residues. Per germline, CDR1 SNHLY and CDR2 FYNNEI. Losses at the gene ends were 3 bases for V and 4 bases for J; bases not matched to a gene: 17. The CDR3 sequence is CASSETFGLATWGSDTQYF. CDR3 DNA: TGTGCCAGCAGTGAGACCTTTGGACTAGCGACATGGGGTTCAGATACGCAGTATTTT.

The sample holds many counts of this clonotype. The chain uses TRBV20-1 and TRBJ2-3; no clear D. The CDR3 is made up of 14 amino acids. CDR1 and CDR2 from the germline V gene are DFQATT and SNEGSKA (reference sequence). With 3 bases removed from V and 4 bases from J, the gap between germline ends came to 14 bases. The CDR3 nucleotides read TGCAGTGCTAGGCTCGATCCCCGATCAGATACGCAGTATTTT. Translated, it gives CSARLDPRSDTQYF.

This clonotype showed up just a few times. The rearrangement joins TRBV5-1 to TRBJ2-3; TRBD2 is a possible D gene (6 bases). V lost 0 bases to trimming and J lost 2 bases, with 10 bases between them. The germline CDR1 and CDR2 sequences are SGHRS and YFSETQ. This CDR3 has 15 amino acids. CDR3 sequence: CASSLDGTPTDTQYF. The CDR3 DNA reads TGCGCCAGCAGCTTGGATGGGACTCCCACAGATACGCAGTATTTT.

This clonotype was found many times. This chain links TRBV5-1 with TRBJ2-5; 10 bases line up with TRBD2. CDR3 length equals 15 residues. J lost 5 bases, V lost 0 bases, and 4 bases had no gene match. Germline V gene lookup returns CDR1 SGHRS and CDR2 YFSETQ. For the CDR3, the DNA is TGCGCCAGCAGCTTGGCTAGCGGGAGTGGTGAGACCCAGTACTTC. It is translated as CASSLASGSGETQYF.

CDR3 amino acids: CSARGHGGGARSPLHF. DNA for the CDR3: TGCAGTGCTAGAGGACATGGGGGGGGGGCCAGATCACCCCTCCACTTT. V usage is TRBV20-1 and J usage is TRBJ1-6, with a possible D match to TRBD1 (6 bases). This CDR3 comprises 16 residues. Per germline, CDR1 DFQATT and CDR2 SNEGSKA (reference sequence). V was trimmed by 1 base and J by 10 bases, leaving 20 bases between them.

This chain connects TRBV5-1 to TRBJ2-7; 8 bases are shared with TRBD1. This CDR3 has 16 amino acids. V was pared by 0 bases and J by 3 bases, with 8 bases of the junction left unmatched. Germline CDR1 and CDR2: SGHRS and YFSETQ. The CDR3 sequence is CASSLAVSGGHYEQYF. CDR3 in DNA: TGCGCCAGCAGCTTGGCCGTTTCAGGGGGCCACTACGAGCAGTACTTC.

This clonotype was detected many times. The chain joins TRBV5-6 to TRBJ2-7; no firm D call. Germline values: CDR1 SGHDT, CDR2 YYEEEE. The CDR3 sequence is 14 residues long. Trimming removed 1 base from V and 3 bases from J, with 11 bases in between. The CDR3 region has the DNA TGTGCCAGCAGCTTGTCGGGCGTCGGCTACGAGCAGTACTTC. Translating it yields CASSLSGVGYEQYF.

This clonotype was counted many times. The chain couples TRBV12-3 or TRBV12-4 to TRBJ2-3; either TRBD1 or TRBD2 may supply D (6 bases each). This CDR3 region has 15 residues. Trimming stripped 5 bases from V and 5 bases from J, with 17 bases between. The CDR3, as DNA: TGTGCCAGCAGTCCAGGGGAGGCAGAGAAAGATACGCAGTATTTT. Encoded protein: CASSPGEAEKDTQYF.

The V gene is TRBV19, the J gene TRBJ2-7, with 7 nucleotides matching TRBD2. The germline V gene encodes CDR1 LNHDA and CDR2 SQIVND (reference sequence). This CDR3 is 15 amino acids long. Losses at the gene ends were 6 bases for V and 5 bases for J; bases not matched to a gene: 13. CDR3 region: CASSASPGTMNEQYF. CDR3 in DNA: TGTGCCAGTAGCGCATCCCCCGGGACTATGAACGAGCAGTACTTC.